This T cell receptor (beta chain) was recorded in a study of human T cells and chemical hapten exposure. The time point was: patch test 3, about 24 weeks after DPC sensitization. Treatment of the sample: therapeutic diphenylcyclopropenone sensitization with weekly scalp DPC. The germline V gene has CDR1 LGHDT and CDR2 YNNKEL (reference sequence). This CDR3 region has 16 residues. After removal of 3 bases from V and 0 bases from J, the junction contained 8 bases not matched to a gene. Using its own MiXCR run on the RACE reads, TCRdb lists one record per CDR3 protein. Of about 110,000 distinct CDR3 sequences in the sample, 30% to 35% were seen once.

This TCR was sampled from a man between 35 and 55 years old with alopecia areata. Some clones in this sample may be carry-over from other donors' samples. Sequences were derived from whole blood, sampled in connection with sensitization to the hapten diphenylcyclopropenone (DPC). J is TRBJ2-7 and V is TRBV3-1; 7 nucleotides line up with TRBD1. The CDR3 loop is CASSHERTGGSYEQYF. The DNA of the CDR3 is TGTGCCAGCAGCCATGAACGGACAGGAGGCTCCTACGAGCAGTACTTC.